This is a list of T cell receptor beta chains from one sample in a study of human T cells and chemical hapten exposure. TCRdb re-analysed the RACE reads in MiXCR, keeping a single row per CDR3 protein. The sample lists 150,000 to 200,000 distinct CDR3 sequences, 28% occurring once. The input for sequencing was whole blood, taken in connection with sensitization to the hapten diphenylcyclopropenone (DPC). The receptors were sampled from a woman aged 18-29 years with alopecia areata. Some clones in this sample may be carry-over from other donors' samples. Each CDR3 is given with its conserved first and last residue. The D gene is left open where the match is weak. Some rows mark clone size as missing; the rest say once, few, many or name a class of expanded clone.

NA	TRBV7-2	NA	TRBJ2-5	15	CASSLFARGIETQYF	TGTGCCAGCAGCTTATTCGCACGGGGCATAGAGACCCAGTACTTC
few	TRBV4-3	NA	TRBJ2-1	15	CASSQGGAAYNEQFF	TGCGCCAGCAGCCAAGGGGGGGCCGCCTACAATGAGCAGTTCTTC
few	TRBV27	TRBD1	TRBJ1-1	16	CASSPGGRGMNTEAFF	TGTGCCAGCAGTCCAGGGGGCAGAGGTATGAACACTGAAGCTTTCTTT
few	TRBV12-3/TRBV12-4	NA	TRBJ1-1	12	CASRTGVTEAFF	TGTGCCAGCAGAACGGGAGTCACAGAAGCTTTCTTT
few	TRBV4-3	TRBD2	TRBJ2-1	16	CASSQQTSGAYNEQFF	TGCGCCAGCAGCCAACAGACTAGCGGGGCCTACAATGAGCAGTTCTTC
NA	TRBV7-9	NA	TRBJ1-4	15	CASSHRDGANEKLFF	TGTGCCAGCAGTCACAGGGACGGAGCTAATGAAAAACTGTTTTTT
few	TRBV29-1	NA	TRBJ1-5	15	CSAWDGAISNQPQHF	TGCAGCGCTTGGGACGGAGCTATTAGCAATCAGCCCCAGCATTTT
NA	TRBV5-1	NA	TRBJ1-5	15	CASSPRSGGGQPQHF	TGCGCCAGCAGCCCGAGGTCGGGGGGCGGTCAGCCCCAGCATTTT
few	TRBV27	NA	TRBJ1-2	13	CASSLHLDHGYTF	TGTGCCAGCAGTTTACATCTAGATCATGGCTACACCTTC
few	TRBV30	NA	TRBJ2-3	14	CAWSVGAGTDTQYF	TGTGCCTGGAGTGTAGGGGCGGGCACAGATACGCAGTATTTT
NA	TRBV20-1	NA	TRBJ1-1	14	CSAPRGSRNTEAFF	TGCAGTGCCCCCCGGGGCAGCCGAAACACTGAAGCTTTCTTT
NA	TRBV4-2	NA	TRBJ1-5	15	CASSQGPPGNQPQHF	TGTGCCAGCAGCCAAGGGCCCCCGGGCAATCAGCCCCAGCATTTT
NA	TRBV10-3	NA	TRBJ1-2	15	CAISESTVSGYGYTF	TGTGCCATCAGTGAGTCGACGGTCAGTGGCTATGGCTACACCTTC
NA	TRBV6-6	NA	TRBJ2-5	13	CASSPQAKETQYF	TGTGCCAGCAGTCCTCAGGCAAAAGAGACCCAGTACTTC
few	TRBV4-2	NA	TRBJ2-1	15	CASSRGLGAYNEQFF	TGTGCCAGCAGCCGGGGTTTAGGGGCCTACAATGAGCAGTTCTTC
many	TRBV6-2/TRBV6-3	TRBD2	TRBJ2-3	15	CASPPTSGGADTQYF	TGTGCCAGCCCCCCGACTAGCGGGGGGGCAGATACGCAGTATTTT
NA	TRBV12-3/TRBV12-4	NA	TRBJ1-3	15	CASRFDRSSGNTIYF	TGTGCCAGCAGGTTTGACAGGAGCTCTGGAAACACCATATATTTT
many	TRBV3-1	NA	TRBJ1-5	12	CASSQGNQPQHF	TGTGCCAGCAGCCAGGGGAATCAGCCCCAGCATTTT
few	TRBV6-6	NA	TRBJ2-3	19	CASSYYALGLASSTDTQYF	TGTGCCAGCAGTTACTACGCCCTTGGGCTAGCCTCTAGCACAGATACGCAGTATTTT
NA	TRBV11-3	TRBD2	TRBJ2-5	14	CASSPNLGEGTQYF	TGTGCCAGCAGCCCCAACCTCGGGGAGGGGACCCAGTACTTC
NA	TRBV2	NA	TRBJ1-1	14	CASSTSQTSTEAFF	TGTGCCAGCAGCACCAGCCAGACGAGCACTGAAGCTTTCTTT
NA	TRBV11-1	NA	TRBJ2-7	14	CASSQRRNGDEQYF	TGTGCCAGCAGCCAGCGGAGGAATGGCGACGAGCAGTACTTC
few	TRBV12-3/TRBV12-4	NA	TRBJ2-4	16	CASSFRGGGGENIQYF	TGTGCCAGCAGTTTTCGAGGGGGAGGTGGCGAAAACATTCAGTACTTC